This T cell receptor beta chain came from a study of blood T cell repertoires in COVID-19. Overall study: Specimens from acute and convalescent COVID-19 originated in the United States, Italy and Spain. Nucleic acid was either cDNA or gDNA, and it came from T cells, B-cell-depleted T cells, or PBMCs.

In its sample, this clone was seen once. Germline CDR1 reads SEHNR; CDR2 reads FQNEAQ (reference sequence). This CDR3 is 15 amino acids long. The V end was cut by 5 bases, the J end by 4 bases, with 17 bases between. Methods used by the authors: Nucleated cell counts were estimated from reference gene primer amplification. Measured with immunoSEQ multiplex PCR; TCRdb has only the in-frame clones, and not every one. The V and J calls and clone size were taken over from that table, and D and trimming were inferred from the DNA. The table includes about 62,000 clones, 86% detected once. The V and J genes are TRBV7-9 and TRBJ1-2; D may be TRBD1 (5 bases). Sequenced: peripheral blood. The sequence came from a woman over 75 with acute or convalescent COVID-19. The CDR3 region is CASSPVGGFGYGYTF. The DNA of the CDR3 is TGTGCCAGCAGCCCGGTGGGGGGGTTTGGCTATGGCTACACCTTC.